The following is a T cell receptor (beta chain) sequence with its context. Its specificity is not known. One entry per CDR3 protein, called by TCRdb with MiXCR from the reads. The top ten clones hold about an eighth of a sample with about 890,000 distinct CDR3 sequences, 31% of them seen once. These data belong to a study of T cell repertoires in cytomegalovirus infection. Study details: CMV epitopes used comprised recently identified HLA-C-restricted ones and well-studied HLA-B-restricted ones.

Per the germline V gene, CDR1 is MNHEY and CDR2 is SMNVEV (reference sequence). This CDR3 has 14 residues. Deletions cut 6 bases from V and 7 bases from J, with 16 bases between. Findings of the study overall: It was HLA-C-restricted CMV-specific TCR beta clonotypes that dominated the response ex vivo. Pooled public TCR beta family frequency picked out CMV carriers with the relevant HLA.

Sequencing used cultured CD8+ T cells from PBMCs, obtained from culture after CMV antigen stimulation. J is TRBJ1-5 and V is TRBV27; D perhaps matches TRBD1 (6 bases). The sequence was collected from a human donor in good health (CMV status not recorded). Some clones in this sample may be carry-over from other donors' samples. The CDR3 nucleotides are TGTGCCAGCAGCCTCTTGGGGGGCGGACAGCCCCAGCATTTT. Protein product: CASSLLGGGQPQHF.